The sequence of this T cell receptor (beta chain) was determined in a study of blood T cells in healthy people across ages. Study-level points and caveats: Whereas aged donors had fewer naive CD4+ cells, long-lived donors had more of them and higher diversity. Estimates based on one million T cells were treated as lower bounds.

Those donating, healthy Caucasian individuals from Russia, were aged about 6 to 100. Combining a sample-barcoded 5' primer with a J-beta primer mix, a second PCR ran for roughly 7 to 11 cycles. Every cDNA was tagged by a template-switch adaptor with 12 random nucleotides. Each CDR3 protein gets one entry after TCRdb re-called the 5' RACE reads with MiXCR. This table has about 1.6 million distinct CDR3 sequences, roughly 32% appearing once. As for this clonotype: Its matching antigen is unknown.

Unmatched junction bases numbered 4, after V lost 4 bases and J lost 8 bases. The CDR3 length is 14 residues. Germline CDR1 and CDR2: LGHNA and YNFKEQ. The chain is built from TRBV4-2 and TRBJ1-4, with 10 bases that match TRBD1. Sequencing was carried out using blood. The receptor's source is a woman in her thirties in good health. The CDR3 spells CASSLDRGDEKLFF. The CDR3, as DNA: TGTGCCAGCAGCCTGGACAGGGGGGACGAAAAACTGTTTTTT.